This T cell receptor beta chain came from a study of beta chain features in type 1 diabetes. Concerning this clone: Its antigen is undetermined.

The whole isolated RNA underwent reverse transcription, so sequencing captured expressed TCRB transcripts. The data were produced by immunoSEQ multiplex PCR, yet TCRdb's version contains in-frame clones alone and is incomplete. The sample consists of a few hundred thousand clones, approximately 14% of them appearing once. Findings and caveats of the study: TCRB repertoires of naive, central memory and Treg cells appeared more similar among patients than among healthy donors.

CD4+ naive, central memory, regulatory and stem cell-like memory subsets were isolated by sorting on CD45RO/CCR7/CD25/CD127/CD95/CD27. Trimming cost V 3 bases and J 5 bases; bases outside gene matches: 10. This CDR3 has 15 residues. Looked up from germline, CDR1 is KGHSH and CDR2 is LQKENI. This rearrangement joins TRBV18 to TRBJ2-7; 7 bases line up with TRBD1. The material sequenced was naive CD4+ T cells from blood. The clonotype was recovered from a man under 40 in good health. The chain's CDR3 is CASSPQGQARHEQYF. The CDR3 DNA is TGTGCCAGCTCACCTCAAGGACAGGCACGGCACGAGCAGTACTTC.